Listed below are T cell receptor beta chains from one sample, sequenced in a study of CD8+ T cells in alopecia areata. Generated by immunoSEQ multiplex PCR, the TCRdb table keeps only in-frame clones and is missing some. This sample has fewer than 200,000 clones, with around 60% found just once. The source material was CD4+ T cells sorted from blood, sampled at week 24, from a patient treated with tofacitinib. The receptor set was obtained from a human donor with alopecia areata. CDR3s include the opening cysteine and the closing phenylalanine or tryptophan.

j_gene	len	v_gene	CDR3aa
TRBJ1-5	15	TRBV2	CASSTDRGINQPQHF
TRBJ2-5	12	TRBV7-9	CASGAVVETQYF
TRBJ1-1	13	TRBV7-3	CASSAQGVTEAFF
TRBJ1-4	14	TRBV4-1	CASSEGQGAGSLFF
TRBJ1-2	11	TRBV29-1	CSVAGLDGYTF
TRBJ2-7	15	TRBV9	CASSVGGDRTYEQYF
TRBJ1-6	13	TRBV2	CASIAGLRSPLHF
TRBJ2-7	14	TRBV6-5	CASSYLGQGYEQYF
TRBJ2-5	16	TRBV9	CASSVTPRGGQETQYF
TRBJ1-3	18	TRBV4-1	CASSPSTGGAGKENTIYF
TRBJ2-1	10	TRBV20-1	CSARGPEQFF
TRBJ1-1	15	TRBV27	CASSSSGTANTEAFF
TRBJ2-3	12	TRBV30	CAWSRQGDTQYF
TRBJ1-5	16	TRBV7-8	CASSLGGGRGNQPQHF
TRBJ2-3	16	TRBV15	CATSRDRTGGTDTQYF
TRBJ2-2	15	TRBV5-1	CASSSQGALTGELFF
TRBJ2-5	19	TRBV5-1	CASSFGGVWGPPTKETQYF
TRBJ2-7	16	TRBV9	CASSAASQGGAHEQYF
TRBJ2-4	15	TRBV7-2	CASSLVRGGQNIQYF
TRBJ2-1	14	TRBV7-7	CASSLGQGGNEQFF
TRBJ2-5	14	TRBV6-5	CASLERGGGETQYF
TRBJ2-1	12	TRBV30	CAWSTSDLEGFF
TRBJ1-1	15	TRBV7-2	CASSHLRRENTEAFF
TRBJ1-2	15	TRBV6-5	CASSYQQGANYGYTF
TRBJ1-5	15	TRBV18	CASSPTGDKSQPQHF
TRBJ1-1	12	TRBV29-1	CSVTTGNAEAFF